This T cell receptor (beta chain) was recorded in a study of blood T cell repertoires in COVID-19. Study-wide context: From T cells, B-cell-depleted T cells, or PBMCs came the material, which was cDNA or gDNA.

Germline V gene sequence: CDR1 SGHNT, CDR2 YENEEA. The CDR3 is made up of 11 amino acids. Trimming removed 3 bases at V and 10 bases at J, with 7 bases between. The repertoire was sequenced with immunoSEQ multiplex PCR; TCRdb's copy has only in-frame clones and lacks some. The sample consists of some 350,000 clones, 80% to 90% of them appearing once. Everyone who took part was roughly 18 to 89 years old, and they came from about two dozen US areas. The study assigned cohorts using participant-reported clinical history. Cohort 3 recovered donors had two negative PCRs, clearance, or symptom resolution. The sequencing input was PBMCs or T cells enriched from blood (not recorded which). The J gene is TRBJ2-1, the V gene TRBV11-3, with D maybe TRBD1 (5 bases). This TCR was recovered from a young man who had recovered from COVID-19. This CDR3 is CASSLAGEQFF. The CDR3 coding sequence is TGTGCCAGCAGCTTGGCAGGGGAGCAGTTCTTC.